This TCR beta chain was captured by sequencing in a study of early T cells in non-severe SARS-CoV-2 infection. Study overall: The chains were unpaired, and the sequenced material was bulk RNA from unsorted whole blood.

V gave up 1 base and J gave up 2 bases; unmatched junction bases: 3. Looked up from germline, CDR1 is LGHDT and CDR2 is YNNKEL (reference sequence). This CDR3 is built from 15 residues. Unique molecular identifiers (one per individual cDNA molecule) were attached. MiXCR, run by TCRdb on the 5' RACE reads, gives a single entry per CDR3 protein. The sample lists almost 85,000 distinct CDR3 sequences, roughly 12% seen once, with approximately 2.4% in the top ten. The rearrangement joins TRBV3-1 to TRBJ2-3; 7 bases map to TRBD2. The sample was whole blood. The clonotype originates from an adult who was a healthcare worker with PCR-confirmed SARS-CoV-2 infection or an uninfected control (not recorded which). This CDR3 reads CASSQASGYTDTQYF. CDR3 in DNA: TGTGCCAGCAGCCAAGCTAGCGGATACACAGATACGCAGTATTTT.